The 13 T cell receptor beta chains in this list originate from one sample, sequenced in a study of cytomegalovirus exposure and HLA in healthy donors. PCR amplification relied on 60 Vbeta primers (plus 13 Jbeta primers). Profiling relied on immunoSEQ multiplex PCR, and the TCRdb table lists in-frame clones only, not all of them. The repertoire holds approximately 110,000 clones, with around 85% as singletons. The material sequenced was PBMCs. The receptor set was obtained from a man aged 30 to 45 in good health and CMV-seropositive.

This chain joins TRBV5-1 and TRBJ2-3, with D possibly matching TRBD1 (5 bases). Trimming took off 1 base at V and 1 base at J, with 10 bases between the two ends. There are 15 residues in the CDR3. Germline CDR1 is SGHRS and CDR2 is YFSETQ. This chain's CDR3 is CASSLTQGGTDTQYF. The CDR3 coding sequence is TGCGCCAGCAGCTTGACTCAGGGCGGCACAGATACGCAGTATTTT.

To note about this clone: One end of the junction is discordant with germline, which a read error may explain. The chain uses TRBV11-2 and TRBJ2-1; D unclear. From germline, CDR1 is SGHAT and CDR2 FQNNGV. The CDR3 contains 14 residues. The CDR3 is CASSPLQAYHEQFF. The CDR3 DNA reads TGTGCCAGCAGCCCCCTCCAGGCCTACCATGAGCAGTTCTTC.

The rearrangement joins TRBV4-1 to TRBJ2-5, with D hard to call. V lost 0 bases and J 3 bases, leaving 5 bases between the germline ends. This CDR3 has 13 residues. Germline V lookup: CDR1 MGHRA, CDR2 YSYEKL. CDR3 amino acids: CASSQDPEETQYF. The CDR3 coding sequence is TGCGCCAGCAGCCAAGACCCGGAAGAGACCCAGTACTTC.

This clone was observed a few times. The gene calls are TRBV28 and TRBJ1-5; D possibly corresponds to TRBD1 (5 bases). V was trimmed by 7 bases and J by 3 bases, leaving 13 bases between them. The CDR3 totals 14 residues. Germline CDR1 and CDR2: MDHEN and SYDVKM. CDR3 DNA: TGTGCCAGCAAGGGCGGGACGAACAATCAGCCCCAGCATTTT. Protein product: CASKGGTNNQPQHF.

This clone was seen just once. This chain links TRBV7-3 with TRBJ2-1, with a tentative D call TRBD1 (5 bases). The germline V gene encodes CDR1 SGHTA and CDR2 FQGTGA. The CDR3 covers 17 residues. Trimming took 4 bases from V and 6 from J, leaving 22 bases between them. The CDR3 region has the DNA TGTGCCAGCAGCTCTCCCCCCAGGGAACCCTTCCGCAATGAGCAGTTCTTC. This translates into CASSSPPREPFRNEQFF. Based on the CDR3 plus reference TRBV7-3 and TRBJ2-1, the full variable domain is GAGVSQTPSNKVTEKGKYVELRCDPISGHTALYWYRQSLGQGPEFLIYFQGTGAADDSGLPNDRFFAVRPEGSVSTLKIQRTERGDSAVYLCASSSPPREPFRNEQFFGPGTRLTVL.

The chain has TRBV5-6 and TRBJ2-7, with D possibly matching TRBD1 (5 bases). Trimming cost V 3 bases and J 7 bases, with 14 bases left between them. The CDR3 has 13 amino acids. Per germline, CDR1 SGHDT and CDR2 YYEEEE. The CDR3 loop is CASSSAPQGEQYF. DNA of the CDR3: TGTGCCAGCAGCTCTGCCCCGCAGGGAGAGCAGTACTTC.

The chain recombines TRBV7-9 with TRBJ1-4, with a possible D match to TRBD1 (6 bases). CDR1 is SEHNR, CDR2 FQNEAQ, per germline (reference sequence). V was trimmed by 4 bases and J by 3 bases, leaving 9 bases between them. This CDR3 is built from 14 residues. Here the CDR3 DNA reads TGTGCCAGCAGCTCCCGGACAGCTAATGAAAAACTGTTTTTT. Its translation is CASSSRTANEKLFF.

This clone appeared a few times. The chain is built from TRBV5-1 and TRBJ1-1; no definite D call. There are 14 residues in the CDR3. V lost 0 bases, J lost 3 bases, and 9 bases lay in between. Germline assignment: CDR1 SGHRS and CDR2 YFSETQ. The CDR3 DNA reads TGCGCCAGCAGCTTGGAACAGAGACACACTGAAGCTTTCTTT. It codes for CASSLEQRHTEAFF.

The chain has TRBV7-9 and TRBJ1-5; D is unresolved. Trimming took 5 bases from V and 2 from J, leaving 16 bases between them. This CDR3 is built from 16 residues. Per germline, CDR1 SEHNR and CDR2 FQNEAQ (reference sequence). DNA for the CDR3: TGTGCCAGCAGCCGGGTGGGAGGGAAGGGCAATCAGCCCCAGCATTTT. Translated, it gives CASSRVGGKGNQPQHF.

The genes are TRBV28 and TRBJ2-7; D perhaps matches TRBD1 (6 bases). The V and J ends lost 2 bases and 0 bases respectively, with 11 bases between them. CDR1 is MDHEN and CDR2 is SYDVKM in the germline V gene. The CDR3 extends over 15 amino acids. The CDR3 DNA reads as TGTGCCAGCAGTTTAGGTGGACAGCTCTCCTACGAGCAGTACTTC. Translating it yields CASSLGGQLSYEQYF.

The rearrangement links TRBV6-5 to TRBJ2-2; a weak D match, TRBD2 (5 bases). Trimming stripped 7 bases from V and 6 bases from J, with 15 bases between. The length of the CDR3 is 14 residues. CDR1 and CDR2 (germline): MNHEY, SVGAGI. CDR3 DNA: TGTGCCAGCAACTTGGTTGAGGGTGCCGGGGAGCTGTTTTTT. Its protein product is CASNLVEGAGELFF.

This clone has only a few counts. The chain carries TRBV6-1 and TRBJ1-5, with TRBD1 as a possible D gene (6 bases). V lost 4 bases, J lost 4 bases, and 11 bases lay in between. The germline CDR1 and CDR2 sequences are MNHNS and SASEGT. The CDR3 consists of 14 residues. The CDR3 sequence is CASSAGHENQPQHF. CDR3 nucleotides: TGTGCCAGCAGTGCGGGACACGAGAATCAGCCCCAGCATTTT.

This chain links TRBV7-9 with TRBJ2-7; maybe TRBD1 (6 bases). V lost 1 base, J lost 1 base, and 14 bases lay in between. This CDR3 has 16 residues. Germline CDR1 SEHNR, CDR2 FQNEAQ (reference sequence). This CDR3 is CASSLGGVGASYEQYF. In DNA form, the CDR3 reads TGTGCCAGCAGCTTAGGGGGTGTGGGGGCATCCTACGAGCAGTACTTC. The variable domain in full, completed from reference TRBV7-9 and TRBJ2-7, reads DTGVSQNPRHKITKRGQNVTFRCDPISEHNRLYWYRQTLGQGPEFLTYFQNEAQLEKSRLLSDRFSAERPKGSFSTLEIQRTEQGDSAMYLCASSLGGVGASYEQYFGPGTRLTVT.